Included here is one T cell receptor beta chain sequence, with context. What it binds is not known. The PCR employed 60 Vbeta primers together with 13 Jbeta primers. Clones were read by immunoSEQ multiplex PCR, and TCRdb kept only the in-frame ones, dropping some. The sample consists of over 90,000 clones, about 60% of them appearing once. The data stem from a study of cytomegalovirus exposure and HLA in healthy donors. Study-wide points: Many donors carried some public TCRs, although rarity characterized most TCR sequences. V segments that were indistinguishable, TRBV6-2 and TRBV6-3 among them, were omitted from analysis.

Germline lookup yields CDR1 SGDLS and CDR2 YYNGEE. The J segment lost 0 bases and the V segment lost 4 bases, leaving 15 bases of the junction unmatched. There are 20 residues in the CDR3. V usage is TRBV9 and J usage is TRBJ2-1; 11 bases are shared with TRBD2. The TCR was taken from a human donor in good health. Sequencing was performed on PBMCs. The CDR3 DNA reads as TGTGCCAGCAGCTTCAATAAAGAGGGACTAGCGGAAGACTCCTACAATGAGCAGTTCTTC. Amino acid sequence: CASSFNKEGLAEDSYNEQFF. Drawing the rest from reference TRBV9 and TRBJ2-1, the complete variable domain is DSGVTQTPKHLITATGQRVTLRCSPRSGDLSVYWYQQSLDQGLQFLIQYYNGEERAKGNILERFSAQQFPDLHSELNLSSLELGDSALYFCASSFNKEGLAEDSYNEQFFGPGTRLTVL.